Listed below are T cell receptor beta chains from one sample, sequenced in a study of CD8+ T cells in alopecia areata. Method: immunoSEQ multiplex PCR; TCRdb's copy keeps in-frame clones and lacks some. The sample contains some 96,000 clones, more than 55% of which appear only once. Material: CD8+ T cells sorted from blood, obtained at week 4, from a patient treated with tofacitinib. The receptors stem from a human donor with alopecia areata. The CDR3 runs from the conserved cysteine through the conserved F or W. The order of the fields is V gene, clone size, D gene, J gene, CDR3 DNA, CDR3 protein. A D gene is named only where the DNA matches it firmly. Clone size is shown for a subset of rows, as once, few, many or a class of expanded clone.

TRBV29-1	-	-	TRBJ2-5	TGCAGCGTTAACTCCAACGTGTTTCTAGAGACCCAGTACTTC	CSVNSNVFLETQYF
TRBV29-1	-	-	TRBJ2-1	TGCAGCGCCGATGGCCTAGTTTTGAATGAGCAGTTCTTC	CSADGLVLNEQFF
TRBV4-1	-	TRBD2	TRBJ2-2	TGCGCCAGCAGCCACGTAGCGGGAGGGCCCTCGACCGGGGAGCTGTTTTTT	CASSHVAGGPSTGELFF
TRBV6-6	few	-	TRBJ1-5	TGTGCCAGCACCCGAGACGGATACAATCAGCCCCAGCATTTT	CASTRDGYNQPQHF
TRBV4-1	-	-	TRBJ2-2	TGCGCCAGCAGCCAAGGGGGCGCAGGGGCCGGGGAGCTGTTTTTT	CASSQGGAGAGELFF
TRBV4-1	-	-	TRBJ1-5	TGCGCCAGCAGCCTGGGGCCCTTGAATCAGCCCCAGCATTTT	CASSLGPLNQPQHF
TRBV7-6	-	TRBD2	TRBJ2-3	TGTGCCAGCAGCCACCCGGGACTAGAGTTGGATACGCAGTATTTT	CASSHPGLELDTQYF
TRBV28	few	-	TRBJ2-2	TGTGCCAGCAGTCCGAGGGGGGGTGCCGGGGAGCTGTTTTTT	CASSPRGGAGELFF
TRBV4-1	-	-	TRBJ2-1	TGCGCCAGCAGCCAGGCCGTTATGGGTCCTAATGAGCAGTTCTTC	CASSQAVMGPNEQFF
TRBV29-1	few	TRBD2	TRBJ2-1	TGCAGCGTGCTAGCGGGAGTTGAGCAGTTCTTC	CSVLAGVEQFF
TRBV7-8	-	TRBD2	TRBJ2-1	TGTGCCAGCAGCTTAACCCGAGGACTAGCGGATTCCTACAATGAGCAGTTCTTC	CASSLTRGLADSYNEQFF
TRBV27	few	TRBD2	TRBJ2-7	TGTGCCAGCACCAAAGCGGGGGCCCCCTACGAGCAGTACTTC	CASTKAGAPYEQYF
TRBV7-6	-	-	TRBJ2-3	TGTGCCAGCAGCTTAGCTCCAGTAGCGCCCACAGATACGCAGTATTTT	CASSLAPVAPTDTQYF
TRBV4-3	-	-	TRBJ1-1	TGCGCCAGCAGCCAAGGGGAGGGCTTAAACACTGAAGCTTTCTTT	CASSQGEGLNTEAFF
TRBV6-5	-	-	TRBJ2-4	TGTGCCAGCAGTTACGGGGGAACGAACATTCAGTACTTC	CASSYGGTNIQYF
TRBV5-1	-	-	TRBJ2-6	TGCGCCAGCAGCCGAATCGTGGCTGGGGCCAACGTCCTGACTTTC	CASSRIVAGANVLTF
TRBV11-2	-	-	TRBJ2-3	TGTGCCAGCAGCTTAGATAGTTCATATACGCAGTATTTT	CASSLDSSYTQYF
TRBV30	-	-	TRBJ1-4	TGTGCCTGGAGTCAAACAGCAACTAATGAAAAACTGTTTTTT	CAWSQTATNEKLFF
TRBV27	-	-	TRBJ1-2	TGTGCCAGCAGTTACGGGGGGACCTATGGCTACACCTTC	CASSYGGTYGYTF
TRBV7-9	-	-	TRBJ2-3	TGTGCCAGCAGCTTAGCTAGCGTCACCGATACGCAGTATTTT	CASSLASVTDTQYF
TRBV28	few	-	TRBJ2-2	TGTGCCAGCAGTGACCACCCCCTCGGTACCGGGGAGCTGTTTTTT	CASSDHPLGTGELFF
TRBV7-9	-	-	TRBJ2-4	TGTGCCAGCAGCTTAGTGGGCCAGGGGACCAAAAACATTCAGTACTTC	CASSLVGQGTKNIQYF
TRBV14	-	-	TRBJ2-1	TGTGCCAGCAGCCCCCCCGCGGACAGAGACTCCTACAATGAGCAGTTCTTC	CASSPPADRDSYNEQFF
TRBV7-9	few	-	TRBJ2-1	TGTGCCAGCAGCAACAGGGATAACCCTACCCATGAGCAGTTCTTC	CASSNRDNPTHEQFF
TRBV2	-	-	TRBJ2-7	TGTGCCAGCACCGGGAGTGAAATCTACGAGCAGTACTTC	CASTGSEIYEQYF
TRBV2	many	TRBD1	TRBJ2-1	TGTGCCAGCAGAGAGATCTTGGGACAGGGAAGGGACAATGAGCAGTTCTTC	CASREILGQGRDNEQFF
TRBV5-6	-	-	TRBJ1-2	TGTGCCAGCAGTTCCTACATCCCGGGATCCCTCTATGGCTACACCTTC	CASSSYIPGSLYGYTF
TRBV29-1	-	TRBD2	TRBJ2-1	TGCAGCGTTGACCCACTAGCGGGGGGTCCCTACAATGAGCAGTTCTTC	CSVDPLAGGPYNEQFF
TRBV7-3	-	-	TRBJ2-1	TGTGCCAGCAGCCCCCAGGGCCGCAATGAGCAGTTCTTC	CASSPQGRNEQFF
TRBV14	few	-	TRBJ2-7	TGTGCCAGCAGTGACGTTACTGGCGAGCAGTACTTC	CASSDVTGEQYF
TRBV5-6	-	-	TRBJ2-7	TGTGCCAGCAGCCCGGACGGAGCCTACGAGCAGTACTTC	CASSPDGAYEQYF
TRBV27	few	-	TRBJ2-2	TGTGCCAGCAGTTGGGTGGGCGGGGAGCTGTTTTTT	CASSWVGGELFF
TRBV29-1	-	-	TRBJ1-1	TGCAGCGTTGAAGATAAAGCACCCACCCAAAGAGCTTTCTTT	CSVEDKAPTQRAFF
TRBV2	few	-	TRBJ2-5	TGTGCCAGCAGTCCCGAAGAGACCCAGTACTTC	CASSPEETQYF
TRBV7-2	-	-	TRBJ1-2	TGTGCCAGCAGCTTAGGGACAGTGGCCTATGGCTACACCTTC	CASSLGTVAYGYTF
TRBV5-8	few	-	TRBJ1-3	TGTGCCAGCAGCTTGTCTAACCGGGATTCTGGAAACACCATATATTTT	CASSLSNRDSGNTIYF
TRBV7-2	-	TRBD1	TRBJ1-1	TGTGCCAGCAGCGTAACTCCGGGACAGGGGGCGGATGCTTTCTTT	CASSVTPGQGADAFF
TRBV7-8	-	-	TRBJ2-7	TGTGCCAGCAGCTTAAGGGGTACCTACGAGCAGTACTTC	CASSLRGTYEQYF
TRBV5-5	-	TRBD1	TRBJ2-6	TGTGCCAGCAGCCCCTACAGGGGCTCTGGGGCCAACGTCCTGACTTTC	CASSPYRGSGANVLTF
TRBV6-4	-	-	TRBJ2-1	TGTGCCAGCAGTGCCCAAGGGGTAGCCTCCCCAAGTGAGCAGTTCTTC	CASSAQGVASPSEQFF
TRBV2	few	-	TRBJ2-7	TGTGCCAGCAGTGACAGCCTAACCTACGAGCAGTACTTC	CASSDSLTYEQYF
TRBV4-2	-	-	TRBJ2-7	TGTGCCAGCAGCCAACGAACAGGGGAGGACGAGCAGTACTTC	CASSQRTGEDEQYF
TRBV7-9	-	-	TRBJ1-4	TGTGCCAGCAGCCCCCAGGGAGACCTTAATGAAAAACTGTTTTTT	CASSPQGDLNEKLFF
TRBV7-2	-	-	TRBJ2-7	TGTGCCAGCAGCTTAGCGGGACGCCACACCTACGAGCAGTACTTC	CASSLAGRHTYEQYF
TRBV27	few	-	TRBJ1-1	TGTGCCAGCAGCCCCGGGACTTACACTGAAGCTTTCTTT	CASSPGTYTEAFF